Each of the 2 T cell receptor beta chains below was sequenced from the same sample in a study of a mutant IDH1 vaccine in newly diagnosed glioma. This sample's time point: baseline, week 1 (first vaccination visit). The treatment was: pre-vaccination baseline after standard-of-care therapy. Only in-frame clones appear in the TCRdb table, and some are missing; sequencing was by immunoSEQ multiplex PCR. The sample contains about 16,000 clones, 85% to 90% of which appear only once. Specimen: PBMCs, collected from a glioma patient treated with radiotherapy, temozolomide or both. These receptors all stem from a middle-aged woman with glioma. Some clones in this sample may be carry-over from other donors' samples.

The chain is built from TRBV6-6 and TRBJ2-7, with 8 bases aligning to TRBD2. The CDR3 covers 15 residues. Germline V gives CDR1 MNHNY, CDR2 SVGAGI (reference sequence). J gave up 1 base and V 10 bases, and 12 bases lay outside the gene matches. DNA for the CDR3: TGTGCCACCAGACAGGTAGCGGGACCTTCCTACGAGCAGTACTTC. Translation gives CATRQVAGPSYEQYF.

The chain couples TRBV9 to TRBJ2-4, with 7 bases identical to TRBD2. CDR1 is SGDLS and CDR2 is YYNGEE in the germline V gene. The V and J ends lost 0 bases and 7 bases, in that order; junction bases with no gene match: 7. The CDR3 runs 15 residues. This CDR3 is CASSVGETSRNIQYF. For the CDR3, the DNA is TGTGCCAGCAGCGTAGGAGAGACTAGCCGGAACATTCAGTACTTC.